This record concerns one T cell receptor beta chain sequence. The data were taken from a study of blood T cell repertoires in COVID-19. Study as a whole: The United States, Italy and Spain provided the acute and convalescent COVID-19 samples. Sample material is recorded as cDNA or gDNA derived from T cells, B-cell-depleted T cells, or PBMCs.

V lost 4 bases and J 5 bases, leaving 14 bases between the germline ends. Looked up from germline, CDR1 is SGHAT and CDR2 is FQNNGV. CDR3 length: 14 residues. Authors' analysis steps: Amplifying reference gene primers gave estimates of nucleated cell counts. This table comes from immunoSEQ multiplex PCR, and its TCRdb copy is limited to in-frame clones, with some not included. The V and J calls and clone size are taken from that table; D and trimming were inferred from the DNA. The sample shows around 300,000 clones, 90% of them seen only once. The sample taken for sequencing was peripheral blood. The chain couples TRBV11-2 to TRBJ1-1; maybe TRBD1 (5 bases). The TCR originated in a middle-aged woman with acute or convalescent COVID-19. Here the CDR3 reads CASSYQIGGTEAFF. In DNA form, the CDR3 reads TGTGCCAGCAGCTACCAGATTGGGGGGACTGAAGCTTTCTTT.